The 10 T cell receptor beta chains below come from one sample, sequenced in a study of post-analysis software for immune sequencing data. Points from the study as a whole: Patients carried a few TRBV segments more frequently than controls did, and TRBV5-6, TRBV5-1 and TRBV20-1 were among them.

Tagging with unique molecular identifiers was a feature of the TCR beta cDNA libraries. TCRdb reanalysed the PCR reads using MiXCR and keeps one entry per CDR3 protein. This sample has 450,000 to 650,000 distinct CDR3 sequences, with roughly 40% found just once. The antigens of these receptors remain unknown. Sequencing was carried out using blood. Receptors were obtained from a girl between 5 and 17 years old with multiple sclerosis.

This clonotype was observed once. One end of the junction fails to match germline, which may point to a read error. CDR3 region: CAGREGAASYEQYF. In DNA form, the CDR3 reads TGCGCCGGCAGGGAGGGGGCGGCCTCCTACGAGCAGTACTTC. This chain links TRBV5-1 with TRBJ2-7; D may be TRBD1 or TRBD2 (7 bases each). The V gene's germline CDR1 is SGHRS and CDR2 YFSETQ. The CDR3 totals 14 residues.

The chain recombines TRBV24-1 with TRBJ2-7; 9 bases fit TRBD1. Per the germline V gene, CDR1 is KGHDR and CDR2 is SFDVKD. V trimming: 4 bases; J trimming: 7 bases; junction bases outside the gene matches: 10. This CDR3 is built from 15 residues. The CDR3 protein is CATSEAGQGYNEQYF. The CDR3, as DNA: TGTGCCACCAGTGAGGCGGGACAGGGATACAATGAGCAGTACTTC.

CDR3 region: CSARGQVPFSYEQYF. CDR3 DNA sequence: TGCAGTGCTAGAGGACAGGTCCCTTTCTCCTACGAGCAGTACTTC. The V call is TRBV20-1, the J call TRBJ2-7, with a weak D call TRBD1 (6 bases). Trimming took off 1 base at V and 0 bases at J, with 13 bases between the two ends. This CDR3 has 15 residues. Germline CDR1 is DFQATT and CDR2 is SNEGSKA (reference sequence).

This clonotype showed up just once. The V gene is TRBV7-8, the J gene TRBJ2-2; TRBD2 aligns across 13 bases. This CDR3 spans 15 amino acids. CDR1 is SGHVS, CDR2 FQNEAQ, per germline. The ends lost 3 bases at V and 8 bases at J; junction bases unmatched: 3. The CDR3 here is CASSFGLAGDGELFF. The CDR3 nucleotides read TGTGCCAGCAGCTTTGGACTAGCGGGAGATGGGGAGCTGTTTTTT.

This chain uses TRBV4-1 with TRBJ1-2, with D perhaps TRBD1 (6 bases). The CDR3 runs to 15 residues. The V and J ends lost 4 bases and 6 bases respectively, with 18 bases between them. Germline V CDR1 and CDR2: MGHRA, YSYEKL. CDR3 protein: CASSPRSGGAHGYTF. The DNA for the CDR3 is TGCGCCAGCAGCCCCAGGTCGGGGGGCGCACATGGCTACACCTTC.

A note on this clonotype: A much larger clone lies a single base off, so this may be a read error. The chain couples TRBV29-1 to TRBJ2-3; 13 bases map to TRBD2. This CDR3 has 22 amino acids. Germline V gene lookup returns CDR1 SQVTM and CDR2 ANQGSEA. CDR3 loop: CSVVVRTVALVGLAGVTDMQYF. In nucleotides, the CDR3 is TGCAGCGTTGTAGTGAGGACAGTAGCGCTTGTTGGACTAGCGGGGGTAACAGATATGCAGTATTTT.

V gene TRBV7-8 combines with J gene TRBJ2-7; 8 nucleotides line up with TRBD1. The V gene end was trimmed by 5 bases and the J gene end by 10 bases; junction bases not matched to a gene: 16. The CDR3 contains 15 residues. Germline CDR1 SGHVS, CDR2 FQNEAQ. The DNA for the CDR3 is TGTGCCAGCAGCCCAGCCGCCGGGACAGGAAGGCCCCAGTACTTC. It encodes CASSPAAGTGRPQYF.

There are many counts of this clonotype. One junction end does not reproduce the germline sequence, and a read error may be involved. The V and J genes are TRBV5-1 and TRBJ2-1; 7 bases are shared with TRBD1. The germline CDR1 and CDR2 sequences are SGHRS and YFSETQ. CDR3 length: 15 amino acids. CDR3 residues: CASSLTGSSYNEQFF. DNA of the CDR3: TGTGCCAGCAGCTTGACAGGGAGCTCCTACAATGAGCAGTTCTTC.

This clonotype was observed a few times. The chain uses TRBV6-8 and TRBJ1-2; D possibly corresponds to TRBD1 (5 bases). Trimming removed 9 bases at V and 4 bases at J, with 33 bases between. CDR1 MNHGY and CDR2 SAAAGT come from the germline V gene. This CDR3 has 19 amino acids. The DNA of the CDR3 is TGTGCCAGACCCCGGGTACGACCAGATCGAGTATCCGGGACCTATGGCTACACCTTC. Its protein is CARPRVRPDRVSGTYGYTF.

This clonotype has more than one count but fewer than ten. The gene calls are TRBV20-1 and TRBJ2-1; 8 bases align to TRBD2. V was pared by 0 bases and J by 6 bases, with 13 bases of the junction left unmatched. The CDR3 runs to 17 residues. CDR1 is DFQATT, CDR2 SNEGSKA, per germline (reference sequence). CDR3 nucleotides: TGCAGTGCTAGAGACCCAAGTTCAGAACTAGCGGTCAATGAGCAGTTCTTC. Protein product: CSARDPSSELAVNEQFF.